The 5 T cell receptor beta chains below come from one sample, sequenced in a study of neoadjuvant nivolumab and ipilimumab in lung cancer. Profiled with immunoSEQ multiplex PCR; TCRdb holds only in-frame clones, not every one. The table has roughly 6,900 clones, around nine tenths seen once. The sequences come from tumor tissue, collected after neoadjuvant nivolumab, alone or with ipilimumab, at or shortly before surgery. The receptor set was obtained from an adult with non-small cell lung cancer. Some clones in this sample may be carry-over from other donors' samples.

V usage is TRBV7-9 and J usage is TRBJ2-2; no definite D call. Germline CDR1 SEHNR, CDR2 FQNEAQ (reference sequence). V dropped 4 bases and J dropped 10 bases, with 1 base sitting between them. The CDR3 runs to 9 residues. The CDR3 DNA follows: TGTGCCAGCAGCTCGGAGCTGTTTTTT. Its protein is CASSSELFF. Filled out from reference TRBV7-9 and TRBJ2-2, the complete variable domain reads DTGVSQNPRHKITKRGQNVTFRCDPISEHNRLYWYRQTLGQGPEFLTYFQNEAQLEKSRLLSDRFSAERPKGSFSTLEIQRTEQGDSAMYLCASSSELFFGEGSRLTVL.

V and J are TRBV18 and TRBJ2-7, with TRBD1 identical over 7 bases. J lost 9 bases, V lost 0 bases, and 5 bases had no gene match. The CDR3 spans 13 residues. Germline V gene data show CDR1 as KGHSH and CDR2 as LQKENI. The CDR3 DNA reads TGTGCCAGCTCACCACCACGACAGGGAAGGCAGTACTTC. Translation gives CASSPPRQGRQYF.

This chain connects TRBV30 to TRBJ1-5; D is unresolved. In germline, CDR1 is GTSNPN, CDR2 SVGIG (reference sequence). The CDR3 covers 13 residues. V lost 2 bases and J lost 0, with 5 bases in between. CDR3 loop: CAWSRASNQPQHF. In DNA form, the CDR3 reads TGTGCCTGGAGTCGGGCTAGCAATCAGCCCCAGCATTTT.

The V and J genes are TRBV11-1 and TRBJ1-1; D is undetermined. V dropped 2 bases and J dropped 1 base, with 5 bases sitting between them. This CDR3 region has 13 residues. Germline CDR1 is SGHAT and CDR2 is FQDESV (reference sequence). The DNA for the CDR3 is TGTGCCAGCAGCTTAACAGAGAACACTGAAGCTTTCTTT. Its protein is CASSLTENTEAFF. Combining the CDR3 with reference TRBV11-1 and TRBJ1-1 gives the whole variable domain EAEVAQSPRYKITEKSQAVAFWCDPISGHATLYWYRQILGQGPELLVQFQDESVVDDSQLPKDRFSAERLKGVDSTLKIQPAELGDSAMYLCASSLTENTEAFFGQGTRLTVV.

J is TRBJ2-2 and V is TRBV11-2; D not certain. Germline V lookup: CDR1 SGHAT, CDR2 FQNNGV. Trimming took off 0 bases at V and 3 bases at J, with 5 bases between the two ends. The CDR3 has 14 amino acids. In DNA, the CDR3 is TGTGCCAGCAGCTTAGATATGGACACCGGGGAGCTGTTTTTT. Its translation is CASSLDMDTGELFF.